This TCR beta chain stems from a study of T-cell reconstitution after alpha-beta-depleted transplantation in children. Study findings and constraints: Several hundred expanded graft clones reportedly were the source of alpha-beta T cells about two months after transplant. Hyperexpanded clones declined; after one year, newly produced T cells mostly supplied diversity. Some patients owed their high day-60 TCRbeta diversity to surviving recipient T cells and thymic progenitors.

This clonotype was seen a handful of times. Its antigen remains unknown. For TCRbeta, the library was prepared with unique molecular identifiers. Using its own MiXCR run on the PCR reads, TCRdb lists one record per CDR3 protein. This table holds about 980,000 distinct CDR3 sequences, less than 30% found once. The material was PBMCs, mostly from graft donor cells, obtained 360 days after TCRalphabeta/CD19-depleted stem cell transplant. The TCR originated in a boy in the first two years of life who had a stem cell transplant for SCID, so the T cells may come from the graft donor.

In nucleotides, the CDR3 is TGCGCCAGCAGAAGAAGGGGGAATGAGCAGTTCTTC. The encoded protein is CASRRRGNEQFF. V is TRBV5-1 and J is TRBJ2-1; maybe TRBD1 (6 bases). V lost 5 bases, J lost 7 bases, and 10 bases lay in between. CDR1 is SGHRS and CDR2 is YFSETQ in the germline V gene. The length of the CDR3 is 12 residues.